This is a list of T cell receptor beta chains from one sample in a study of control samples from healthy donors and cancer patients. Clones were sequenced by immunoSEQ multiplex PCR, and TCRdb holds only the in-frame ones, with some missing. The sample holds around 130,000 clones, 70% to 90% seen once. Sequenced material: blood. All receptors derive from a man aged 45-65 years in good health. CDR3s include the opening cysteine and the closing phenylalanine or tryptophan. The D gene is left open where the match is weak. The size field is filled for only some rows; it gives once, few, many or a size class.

CDR3 DNA: TGTGCCAGCAGCTCGTGGACAGACCCCTACGAGCAGTACTTC; CDR3 protein: CASSSWTDPYEQYF; D gene: .; clone size: .; V gene: TRBV5-6; J gene: TRBJ2-7
CDR3 DNA: TGTGCCAGCAGCGTTGGACTAGCGGGGGGATACGACAGGGAGACCCAGTACTTC; CDR3 protein: CASSVGLAGGYDRETQYF; D gene: TRBD2; clone size: few; V gene: TRBV9; J gene: TRBJ2-5
CDR3 DNA: TGTGCCAGCACCCCGGGGGCTTGGGGCTACACCTTC; CDR3 protein: CASTPGAWGYTF; D gene: .; clone size: .; V gene: TRBV2; J gene: TRBJ1-2
CDR3 DNA: TGTGCCAGCAGCCTGAGCACAGGGGGCGAGCAGTACTTC; CDR3 protein: CASSLSTGGEQYF; D gene: TRBD1; clone size: once; V gene: TRBV9; J gene: TRBJ2-7
CDR3 DNA: TGTGCCAGCAGTGATCGGGACAGCTATAATTCACCCCTCCACTTT; CDR3 protein: CASSDRDSYNSPLHF; D gene: TRBD1; clone size: .; V gene: TRBV2; J gene: TRBJ1-6
CDR3 DNA: TGTGCCAGCAGTGCCGAGGCAGGGAGCTCCTACGAGCAGTACTTC; CDR3 protein: CASSAEAGSSYEQYF; D gene: .; clone size: .; V gene: TRBV6-4; J gene: TRBJ2-7
CDR3 DNA: TGTGCCAGCAGCCATGGGCCAGGTTGGGCCAATGAGCAGTTCTTC; CDR3 protein: CASSHGPGWANEQFF; D gene: .; clone size: .; V gene: TRBV7-9; J gene: TRBJ2-1
CDR3 DNA: TGTGCCAGCACCCGACAGTACTATGGCTACACCTTC; CDR3 protein: CASTRQYYGYTF; D gene: .; clone size: .; V gene: TRBV5-8; J gene: TRBJ1-2
CDR3 DNA: TGTGCTAGTGGTGGGGGAGATACGCAGTATTTT; CDR3 protein: CASGGGDTQYF; D gene: .; clone size: few; V gene: TRBV12-5; J gene: TRBJ2-3
CDR3 DNA: TGTGCCAGCAGCTTAGCGTTGGCTACGACTGAAGCTTTCTTT; CDR3 protein: CASSLALATTEAFF; D gene: .; clone size: .; V gene: TRBV7-8; J gene: TRBJ1-1
CDR3 DNA: TGCGCCAGCAGCTCGGGACAGGGGGCAGTCGAGCAGTACTTC; CDR3 protein: CASSSGQGAVEQYF; D gene: TRBD1; clone size: .; V gene: TRBV5-1; J gene: TRBJ2-7
CDR3 DNA: TGTGCCAGCATAAGAGCGGCGAACACCGGGGAGCTGTTTTTT; CDR3 protein: CASIRAANTGELFF; D gene: .; clone size: .; V gene: TRBV6-5; J gene: TRBJ2-2
CDR3 DNA: TGTGCTAGCAGCTTAAGGTGGGGACCAGAGACCCAGTACTTC; CDR3 protein: CASSLRWGPETQYF; D gene: .; clone size: .; V gene: TRBV7-7; J gene: TRBJ2-5
CDR3 DNA: TGTGCCAGCAGCTTGCTTCTAAGCTCCTATAATTCACCCCTCCACTTT; CDR3 protein: CASSLLLSSYNSPLHF; D gene: .; clone size: .; V gene: TRBV7-9; J gene: TRBJ1-6
CDR3 DNA: TGTGCCAGCAGCTTAAATAGCGGGGGGACTTACAATGAGCAGTTCTTC; CDR3 protein: CASSLNSGGTYNEQFF; D gene: TRBD2; clone size: .; V gene: TRBV7-3; J gene: TRBJ2-1
CDR3 DNA: TGCGCCAGCAGCCCTGGACAGACCTTGAACACCGGGGAGCTGTTTTTT; CDR3 protein: CASSPGQTLNTGELFF; D gene: .; clone size: .; V gene: TRBV5-1; J gene: TRBJ2-2
CDR3 DNA: TGCGCCAGCTGCGGGACCGACAGGGCTGAAGCTTTCTTT; CDR3 protein: CASCGTDRAEAFF; D gene: TRBD1; clone size: .; V gene: TRBV5-1; J gene: TRBJ1-1
CDR3 DNA: TGTGCCAGTGCCGGGACAGGGGGCGGGCAGACCCAGTACTTC; CDR3 protein: CASAGTGGGQTQYF; D gene: TRBD1; clone size: .; V gene: TRBV19; J gene: TRBJ2-5
CDR3 DNA: TGTGCCAGCAGCGTAGATGAGGGGTCCTACGAGCAGTACTTC; CDR3 protein: CASSVDEGSYEQYF; D gene: .; clone size: .; V gene: TRBV9; J gene: TRBJ2-7
CDR3 DNA: TGTGCCAGCGGCTTATTATATGGCTACACCTTC; CDR3 protein: CASGLLYGYTF; D gene: .; clone size: .; V gene: TRBV28; J gene: TRBJ1-2
CDR3 DNA: TGCGCCAGCAGCTGGGGACAGGGGAAAGGCGAGCAGTACTTC; CDR3 protein: CASSWGQGKGEQYF; D gene: TRBD1; clone size: .; V gene: TRBV5-1; J gene: TRBJ2-7
CDR3 DNA: TGTGCCACCAGTGATGGACCCGGCCTCAACTATGGCTACACCTTC; CDR3 protein: CATSDGPGLNYGYTF; D gene: .; clone size: .; V gene: TRBV24-1; J gene: TRBJ1-2
CDR3 DNA: TGCGCCAGCAGCTTGAGGGGCGGAGAGACCCAGTACTTC; CDR3 protein: CASSLRGGETQYF; D gene: .; clone size: .; V gene: TRBV5-1; J gene: TRBJ2-5
CDR3 DNA: TGTGCCTGGATGCTTCACGGGGGCTTAACAGATACGCAGTATTTT; CDR3 protein: CAWMLHGGLTDTQYF; D gene: .; clone size: .; V gene: TRBV30; J gene: TRBJ2-3
CDR3 DNA: TGCAGCGCGTCCGGGACAGGGGGCGGGAGCAATCAGCCCCAGCATTTT; CDR3 protein: CSASGTGGGSNQPQHF; D gene: TRBD1; clone size: once; V gene: TRBV29-1; J gene: TRBJ1-5
CDR3 DNA: TGTGCCAGCAGCCAAGATAACAGGGGGGCCGAGACCCAGTACTTC; CDR3 protein: CASSQDNRGAETQYF; D gene: TRBD1; clone size: .; V gene: TRBV4-2; J gene: TRBJ2-5
CDR3 DNA: TGTGCCAGCGGGGAAACTGAAGCTTTCTTT; CDR3 protein: CASGETEAFF; D gene: .; clone size: .; V gene: TRBV9; J gene: TRBJ1-1
CDR3 DNA: TGTGCCAGCAGCTTAGATCTCCACCCTGGGGCCAACGTCCTGACTTTC; CDR3 protein: CASSLDLHPGANVLTF; D gene: .; clone size: .; V gene: TRBV11-2; J gene: TRBJ2-6
CDR3 DNA: TGTGCCAGCAGTGAAAGAACAGGTGAGGGCGAGCAGTACTTC; CDR3 protein: CASSERTGEGEQYF; D gene: .; clone size: .; V gene: TRBV6-1; J gene: TRBJ2-7
CDR3 DNA: TGTGCCAGCAGCCCGCAGGCGACGGCAGAAGCTTTCTTT; CDR3 protein: CASSPQATAEAFF; D gene: .; clone size: .; V gene: TRBV7-9; J gene: TRBJ1-1
CDR3 DNA: TGTGCCAGCAGTTTAACCGGAGGCCCCCAGCATTTT; CDR3 protein: CASSLTGGPQHF; D gene: .; clone size: .; V gene: TRBV28; J gene: TRBJ1-5
CDR3 DNA: TGTGCCACCAGAGAAAGCCTGGGCGGCGGAGGAGCTGAAGCTTTCTTT; CDR3 protein: CATRESLGGGGAEAFF; D gene: .; clone size: .; V gene: TRBV24-1; J gene: TRBJ1-1
CDR3 DNA: TGTGCCATCAGTGAGGGGGACACCGATGAGCAGTTCTTC; CDR3 protein: CAISEGDTDEQFF; D gene: .; clone size: .; V gene: TRBV10-3; J gene: TRBJ2-1
CDR3 DNA: TGTGCCAGCACCGAACGACGGACGCGACGAAATAGCAATCAGCCCCAGCATTTT; CDR3 protein: CASTERRTRRNSNQPQHF; D gene: .; clone size: .; V gene: TRBV2; J gene: TRBJ1-5
CDR3 DNA: TGTGCCAGCAGCACCCGGCTGACGAATGCCTACGAGCAGTACTTC; CDR3 protein: CASSTRLTNAYEQYF; D gene: .; clone size: .; V gene: TRBV21-1; J gene: TRBJ2-7
CDR3 DNA: TGTGCCAGCAGTGAAGCGGCAGGGGGGAACACTGAAGCTTTCTTT; CDR3 protein: CASSEAAGGNTEAFF; D gene: TRBD1; clone size: .; V gene: TRBV6-1; J gene: TRBJ1-1
CDR3 DNA: TGTGCAAGTCGCTCGTCTATCGGTTACCCGTCTTTGGACGAGCAGTACTTC; CDR3 protein: CASRSSIGYPSLDEQYF; D gene: .; clone size: .; V gene: TRBV12-2; J gene: TRBJ2-7
CDR3 DNA: TGTGCCAGCAGCTTAGACGGACATAGCAATCAGCCCCAGCATTTT; CDR3 protein: CASSLDGHSNQPQHF; D gene: .; clone size: .; V gene: TRBV11-2; J gene: TRBJ1-5
CDR3 DNA: TGTGCCAGCAGCGTAGGGAGACAGGGACCGAACACTGAAGCTTTCTTT; CDR3 protein: CASSVGRQGPNTEAFF; D gene: TRBD1; clone size: .; V gene: TRBV9; J gene: TRBJ1-1
CDR3 DNA: TGTGCCAGCGGTACAGGGAATACAGTGAACTATGGCTACACCTTC; CDR3 protein: CASGTGNTVNYGYTF; D gene: .; clone size: .; V gene: TRBV7-9; J gene: TRBJ1-2
CDR3 DNA: TGTGCCAGCAGTCCCGGTACGCCGCCCCAGCATTTT; CDR3 protein: CASSPGTPPQHF; D gene: .; clone size: .; V gene: TRBV28; J gene: TRBJ1-5
CDR3 DNA: TGTGCCATCCCCAAAGGGGGGTCAAACACCGGGGAGCTGTTTTTT; CDR3 protein: CAIPKGGSNTGELFF; D gene: .; clone size: .; V gene: TRBV10-3; J gene: TRBJ2-2
CDR3 DNA: TGTGCCAGCAGTTTCCCAGGGGGGGGGCAGTACTTC; CDR3 protein: CASSFPGGGQYF; D gene: .; clone size: .; V gene: TRBV28; J gene: TRBJ2-7
CDR3 DNA: TGCAGCGTTGAGGGTGAGGATACTGAAGCTTTCTTT; CDR3 protein: CSVEGEDTEAFF; D gene: .; clone size: .; V gene: TRBV29-1; J gene: TRBJ1-1
CDR3 DNA: TGTGCCAGCAGCAAAGCGAATAGGGACAGGGGGCAAGAAGATACGCAGTATTTT; CDR3 protein: CASSKANRDRGQEDTQYF; D gene: .; clone size: .; V gene: TRBV21-1; J gene: TRBJ2-3
CDR3 DNA: TGTGCCAGTAGTATAGCTAGCGGGGTAATCTTC; CDR3 protein: CASSIASGVIF; D gene: TRBD2; clone size: once; V gene: TRBV19; J gene: TRBJ2-1
CDR3 DNA: TGTGCCAGCAGTGCCGGGACAGGGTTTTACGAGCAGTACTTC; CDR3 protein: CASSAGTGFYEQYF; D gene: TRBD1; clone size: .; V gene: TRBV11-3; J gene: TRBJ2-7
CDR3 DNA: TGTGCCAGCAGCACTTCACTGGGGGTTCGGCGCAATCAGCCCCAGCATTTT; CDR3 protein: CASSTSLGVRRNQPQHF; D gene: .; clone size: .; V gene: TRBV21-1; J gene: TRBJ1-5
CDR3 DNA: TGCAGCGGGACGGGACAGGGGATGAATGGCTACACCTTC; CDR3 protein: CSGTGQGMNGYTF; D gene: TRBD1; clone size: few; V gene: TRBV29-1; J gene: TRBJ1-2
CDR3 DNA: TGCGCCAGCAGCGGAAGAGGCAACTCCTACGAGCAGTACTTC; CDR3 protein: CASSGRGNSYEQYF; D gene: .; clone size: .; V gene: TRBV5-1; J gene: TRBJ2-7
CDR3 DNA: TGTGCCAGCAGCTACGGACTAGCGGTGCAAGAGACCCAGTACTTC; CDR3 protein: CASSYGLAVQETQYF; D gene: TRBD2; clone size: .; V gene: TRBV7-2; J gene: TRBJ2-5
CDR3 DNA: TGTGCCAGCAGCCCAACTGACTACTATGGCTACACCTTC; CDR3 protein: CASSPTDYYGYTF; D gene: .; clone size: .; V gene: TRBV6-5; J gene: TRBJ1-2
CDR3 DNA: TGTGCCAGCAGTTTATCTGGCCAGGGGAGTGAAAAACTGTTTTTT; CDR3 protein: CASSLSGQGSEKLFF; D gene: .; clone size: .; V gene: TRBV27; J gene: TRBJ1-4
CDR3 DNA: TGTGCCAGCAGTGAAGAAGCAGGGGAGCATGGCTACACCTTC; CDR3 protein: CASSEEAGEHGYTF; D gene: .; clone size: .; V gene: TRBV6-1; J gene: TRBJ1-2